Listed below are T cell receptor beta chains from one sample, sequenced in a study of blood T cell repertoires in COVID-19. Data came from immunoSEQ multiplex PCR; TCRdb stores just in-frame clones and leaves some out. The repertoire holds about half a million clones, with 70% to 90% as singletons. Material: peripheral blood. These receptors were obtained from a human donor in a cohort sampled during active COVID-19. The CDR3 runs from the conserved cysteine through the conserved F or W. D genes are given only for firm matches. Clone size is shown for a subset of rows, as once, few, many or a class of expanded clone.

few	TRBV11-2	.	TRBJ2-3	CASSRTAFTDTQYF	TGTGCCAGCAGCCGGACAGCCTTCACAGATACGCAGTATTTT
.	TRBV11-2	.	TRBJ1-4	CASSGRGTSTNEKLFF	TGTGCCAGCAGCGGACGAGGGACTTCAACTAATGAAAAACTGTTTTTT
.	TRBV7-2	TRBD1	TRBJ1-4	CASSLFGQGFEKLFF	TGTGCCAGCAGCTTATTTGGACAGGGGTTTGAAAAACTGTTTTTT
.	TRBV6-2/TRBV6-3	.	TRBJ1-2	CASSLLTEYTF	TGTGCCAGCAGTCTCCTGACAGAGTACACCTTC
once	TRBV6-5	.	TRBJ1-1	CASSYPNSRNTEAFF	TGTGCCAGCAGTTACCCCAATTCCAGGAACACTGAAGCTTTCTTT
.	TRBV10-3	.	TRBJ2-1	CAISLRGLGNEQFF	TGTGCCATCAGTCTTCGCGGGCTCGGGAATGAGCAGTTCTTC
few	TRBV18	.	TRBJ1-2	CASSDLSSLGDGYTF	TGTGCCAGCTCGGACCTCAGTAGCCTCGGGGATGGCTACACCTTC
.	TRBV7-2	TRBD2	TRBJ2-5	CASSSTRLAGGRETQYF	TGTGCCAGCAGCTCCACCCGACTAGCGGGAGGGCGGGAGACCCAGTACTTC
.	TRBV5-1	TRBD2	TRBJ2-1	CASSLALAGGLSSYNEQFF	TGCGCCAGCAGCTTGGCCCTAGCGGGAGGCCTGAGCTCCTACAATGAGCAGTTCTTC
once	TRBV7-2	.	TRBJ2-7	CASSEQSQISYEQYF	TGTGCCAGCAGCGAACAGTCACAAATCTCCTACGAGCAGTACTTC
.	TRBV30	.	TRBJ2-3	CAWSVLSLRTDTQYF	TGTGCCTGGAGTGTACTGTCTCTCCGGACAGATACGCAGTATTTT
.	TRBV29-1	.	TRBJ1-1	CSVRYRPEAFF	TGCAGCGTCAGGTATCGGCCAGAAGCTTTCTTT
.	TRBV6-5	.	TRBJ2-3	CASNIQGWSDTQYF	TGTGCCAGCAACATCCAGGGGTGGTCAGATACGCAGTATTTT
.	TRBV7-9	.	TRBJ2-6	CASSSFQIPSGANVLTF	TGTGCCAGCAGCTCATTCCAGATACCCTCTGGGGCCAACGTCCTGACTTTC
.	TRBV29-1	.	TRBJ1-1	CSVHGRGNTEAFF	TGCAGCGTTCACGGCCGCGGGAACACTGAAGCTTTCTTT
.	TRBV11-2	.	TRBJ1-2	CASSWNGDYGYTF	TGTGCCAGCAGCTGGAACGGAGACTATGGCTACACCTTC
.	TRBV9	TRBD2	TRBJ2-5	CASSSRGGRGETQYF	TGTGCCAGCAGCTCCCGGGGAGGGAGAGGAGAGACCCAGTACTTC
few	TRBV5-8	.	TRBJ1-1	CASSFGSGNTEAFF	TGTGCCAGCAGCTTCGGGTCCGGAAACACTGAAGCTTTCTTT
.	TRBV5-4	TRBD2	TRBJ2-7	CASSLGLAEAYEQYF	TGTGCCAGCAGCTTGGGGCTAGCGGAAGCCTACGAGCAGTACTTC
.	TRBV5-6	TRBD1	TRBJ1-4	CASSRNRDRGFATNEKLFF	TGTGCCAGCAGCCGCAACCGGGACAGGGGCTTTGCAACTAATGAAAAACTGTTTTTT
.	TRBV7-2	TRBD2	TRBJ2-7	CASSSLLAGGPGGMYEQYF	TGTGCCAGCAGCTCGCTTCTAGCGGGAGGGCCAGGCGGGATGTACGAGCAGTACTTC
few	TRBV9	.	TRBJ1-4	CASSVGGGRESLFF	TGTGCCAGCAGCGTAGGAGGAGGGAGGGAGTCACTGTTTTTT
.	TRBV3-1/TRBV3-2	.	TRBJ1-1	CASSHRGSNTEAFF	TGTGCCAGCAGCCACAGGGGATCGAACACTGAAGCTTTCTTT
.	TRBV7-2	.	TRBJ1-6	CASSLGRGSPLHF	TGTGCCAGCAGCTTAGGTCGCGGATCACCCCTCCACTTT
.	TRBV2	TRBD2	TRBJ2-2	CASSGLARGELFF	TGTGCCAGCAGCGGACTAGCAAGGGGGGAGCTGTTTTTT
once	TRBV6-5	.	TRBJ2-7	CATRDSGRAYEQYF	TGTGCCACCAGGGATTCCGGGAGAGCCTACGAGCAGTACTTC
.	TRBV11-2	TRBD2	TRBJ2-7	CASSLRREGYEQYF	TGTGCCAGCAGCTTGCGGAGGGAGGGTTACGAGCAGTACTTC